The TCR beta chain described here comes from a study of blood T cell repertoires in COVID-19. Looking at the study overall: The samples span acute and convalescent COVID-19 from the United States, Italy and Spain. In each case, the material was cDNA or gDNA derived from T cells, B-cell-depleted T cells, or PBMCs.

Followed longitudinally, the Seattle patients had been enrolled during active infection. From germline, CDR1 is MGHRA and CDR2 YSYEKL. V was clipped by 3 bases and J by 6 bases; unmatched bases: 8. This CDR3 has 16 amino acids. Original processing notes: Estimation of nucleated cell counts relied on the amplification of reference gene primers. Generated by immunoSEQ multiplex PCR, the TCRdb table keeps only in-frame clones and is missing some. The DNA gave D and trimming, while V, J and clone size come from that table. The data show 80,000 to 100,000 clones, 88% seen once. Sequencing was performed on peripheral blood. The clonotype comes from a man in his fifties with COVID-19, enrolled during active disease. The chain joins TRBV4-1 to TRBJ2-1, with 10 bases lining up with TRBD1. The CDR3 coding sequence is TGCGCCAGCAGCCAGCCCTCAGGACAGGGGGGCAATGAGCAGTTCTTC. The encoded protein is CASSQPSGQGGNEQFF.